The 19 T cell receptor beta chains listed next were all sequenced from one sample in a study of blood T cells in healthy people across ages (dated by TCRdb to about 2015). The library came from 5' RACE. The sequencer was an Illumina HiSeq 2500. A second PCR of about 6 to 11 cycles was performed with a sample-barcoded 5' primer and a J-beta primer mix. TCRdb reprocessing: public reads trimmed at Q25 with fastp, clones called with MiXCR, in-frame beta chains kept. Here each entry gathers all rows of one CDR3 protein and keeps the most common genes and DNA. The sample table lists hundreds of thousands of distinct CDR3 sequences, 22% of them with a count of one. In total, the top ten clones hold around 21% of the sample. Material: blood. The receptors come from a man in his sixties or seventies in good health.

This clonotype has ten or more counts. This rearrangement joins TRBV7-2 to TRBJ1-3, with D tentatively TRBD1 (5 bases). Trimming took off 3 bases at V and 4 bases at J, with 10 bases between the two ends. This CDR3 region has 14 residues. Looked up from germline, CDR1 is SGHTA and CDR2 is FQGNSA. The CDR3 sequence: CASSFGGAGNTIYF. CDR3 bases: TGTGCCAGCAGCTTCGGAGGGGCGGGAAACACCATATATTTT.

V and J are TRBV29-1 and TRBJ1-5; D uncertain. Trimming cost V 3 bases and J 1 base, with 4 bases left between them. Germline V gene lookup returns CDR1 SQVTM and CDR2 ANQGSEA. The CDR3 contains 12 residues. This CDR3 is CSVEDSNQPQHF. The CDR3 DNA sequence: TGCAGCGTTGAGGACAGCAATCAGCCCCAGCATTTT.

This clonotype was seen at least ten times. The chain couples TRBV12-3 or TRBV12-4 to TRBJ2-7; D tentatively reads TRBD1 or TRBD2 (5 bases each). The J call is in doubt because the DNA end fits TRBJ2-1 better. There are 14 residues in the CDR3. The CDR3: CASTAGRGWNEQFF. CDR3 coding DNA: TGTGCCAGCACGGCAGGGAGAGGGTGGAATGAGCAGTTCTTC.

The V gene is TRBV6-5, the J gene TRBJ2-7; 8 bases agree with TRBD1. V shed 4 bases, J shed 0 bases, and the junction held 11 bases outside the gene matches. The CDR3 sequence is 17 residues long. Germline loops: CDR1 MNHEY, CDR2 SVGAGI. In DNA form, the CDR3 reads TGTGCCAGCAGTTCCAGGGGGCAGGGGGTTCTCTCCTACGAGCAGTACTTC. It yields the protein CASSSRGQGVLSYEQYF.

V usage is TRBV7-6 and J usage is TRBJ2-3; no clear D. Germline CDR1 and CDR2: SGHVS and FNYEAQ. V was shortened by 7 bases and J by 10 bases, with 6 bases between the two germline ends. The CDR3 extends over 9 amino acids. The DNA for the CDR3 is TGTGCCAGCACCTTGTCGCAGTATTTT. This gives the protein CASTLSQYF.

The chain carries TRBV12-3 or TRBV12-4 and TRBJ1-5, with a possible D match to TRBD1 (5 bases). V lost 4 bases to trimming and J lost 3 bases, with 10 bases between them. The CDR3 spans 14 residues. The CDR3 DNA reads as TGTGCCAGCAGTTATGGGGGGGTCAATCAGCCCCAGCATTTT. Translating it yields CASSYGGVNQPQHF.

This clonotype turned up a few times. The chain uses TRBV2 and TRBJ1-4; TRBD1 matches 7 bases. Germline CDR1 is SNHLY and CDR2 is FYNNEI. The CDR3 has 13 amino acids. The trim removed 6 bases at V and 8 bases at J, leaving 6 bases unmatched. This chain's CDR3 is CASSRQGLEKLFF. The CDR3 region has the DNA TGTGCCAGCAGCCGACAGGGACTGGAAAAACTGTTTTTT.

The CDR3 protein is CASSEGLAGGGDEQFF. The CDR3 region has the DNA TGTGCCAGCAGCGAGGGACTAGCGGGGGGCGGGGATGAGCAGTTCTTC. This chain joins TRBV5-5 and TRBJ2-1; TRBD2 matches at 15 bases. Trimming took 4 bases from V and 8 from J; bases not matched to a gene: 7. Germline CDR1 SGHKS, CDR2 YYEKEE (reference sequence). The CDR3 consists of 16 residues.

This clonotype appeared a few times. The chain uses TRBV7-3 and TRBJ2-3; TRBD1 might be the D (6 bases). The CDR3 has 16 residues. Germline values: CDR1 SGHTA, CDR2 FQGTGA. Trimming shortened V by 5 bases and J by 4 bases, and 19 bases separated the two germline ends. CDR3 bases: TGTGCCAGCAGCCTCAGGGGACAACGCGGATCAGATACGCAGTATTTT. As protein: CASSLRGQRGSDTQYF.

Only a few counts were recorded for this clonotype. The V gene is TRBV12-3 or TRBV12-4, the J gene TRBJ2-7; unclear D gene. Trimming removed 0 bases from V and 6 bases from J, with 15 bases in between. CDR3 length: 15 amino acids. In DNA, the CDR3 is TGTGCCAGCAGTTTAGCGGGCGTAGGGTTAGGCGAGCAGTACGTC. It is translated as CASSLAGVGLGEQYV.

This clonotype was detected many times. The chain has TRBV5-1 and TRBJ1-1; D is unclear. There are 14 residues in the CDR3. Germline V CDR1 and CDR2: SGHRS, YFSETQ. Trimming stripped 3 bases from V and 0 bases from J, with 9 bases between. The CDR3 nucleotides read TGCGCCAGCAGCTGGAGTAATATGAACACTGAAGCTTTCTTT. It specifies CASSWSNMNTEAFF. The entire variable domain, with the rest obtained from reference TRBV5-1 and TRBJ1-1, is as follows: KAGVTQTPRYLIKTRGQQVTLSCSPISGHRSVSWYQQTPGQGLQFLFEYFSETQRNKGNFPGRFSGRQFSNSRSEMNVSTLELGDSALYLCASSWSNMNTEAFFGQGTRLTVV.

In its sample, this clonotype was seen a few times. This chain joins TRBV3-1 and TRBJ2-1, with D perhaps TRBD1 or TRBD2 (6 bases each). Trimming cost V 1 base and J 4 bases, with 14 bases left between them. This CDR3 comprises 16 residues. Per the germline V gene, CDR1 is LGHDT and CDR2 is YNNKEL (reference sequence). The CDR3, as DNA: TGTGCCAGCAGCCAAGGGGGGGCCCTAGGGTACAATGAGCAGTTCTTC. Translated, it gives CASSQGGALGYNEQFF.

This clonotype was seen at least ten times. A read error may account for a junction end that differs from germline. The chain combines TRBV20-1 with TRBJ2-5, with D uncertain. This CDR3 has 13 amino acids. Germline-derived CDR1 and CDR2 are DFQATT and SNEGSKA (reference sequence). The CDR3 DNA reads TGCAGTGCTAGAGATCCCCCCCAAGAGGCCCAGTACTTC. Translating it yields CSARDPPQEAQYF.

This chain uses TRBV3-1 with TRBJ1-1; no reliable D call. There are 15 residues in the CDR3. The germline V gene encodes CDR1 LGHDT and CDR2 YNNKEL (reference sequence). V was trimmed by 6 bases and J by 1 base, leaving 15 bases between them. The CDR3 is CASSLLAPKNTEAFF. The DNA of the CDR3 is TGTGCCAGCAGTCTCCTCGCCCCTAAGAACACTGAAGCTTTCTTT.

This clonotype was seen a handful of times. V usage is TRBV21-1 and J usage is TRBJ2-5; TRBD1, as called in the table, went unchecked against the DNA. TRBV21-1 is a documented pseudogene. There are 17 residues in the CDR3. CDR3 protein: CASTFTRAVRLGETQYF. CDR3 nucleotide sequence: TGTGCCAGCACCTTCACACGGGCGGTCCGACTTGGGGAGACCCAGTACTTC.

The chain recombines TRBV5-1 with TRBJ2-1; D is perhaps TRBD1 (6 bases). TRBJ2-7 matches the DNA end more closely, so the J call is doubtful. The CDR3 is 12 amino acids. CDR1 is SGHRS and CDR2 is YFSETQ in the germline V gene. The CDR3 sequence: CASSWDNYEQYF. As DNA, the CDR3 is TGCGCCAGCAGCTGGGACAACTACGAGCAGTACTTC.

The chain uses TRBV11-2 and TRBJ2-4; D gene unclear. Per the germline V gene, CDR1 is SGHAT and CDR2 is FQNNGV. CDR3 length equals 15 residues. The germline V and J ends were trimmed by 5 bases and 0 bases, with 11 bases remaining between them. CDR3 sequence (DNA): TGTGCCAGCAGCCCCGAACGGCTAGCCAAAAACATTCAGTACTTC. The encoded protein is CASSPERLAKNIQYF.

The chain links TRBV12-3 or TRBV12-4 to TRBJ1-2; the D gene is possibly TRBD1 (5 bases). Between the trimmed V and J ends, which lost 3 bases and 8 bases, there was a span of 16 bases. The CDR3 sequence is 14 residues long. CDR3 nucleotide sequence: TGTGCCAGCAGTTTGGCAGGGCTGGAGATCGGCTACACCTTC. As protein: CASSLAGLEIGYTF.

The table lists this clonotype with a few counts. This chain uses TRBV19 with TRBJ1-5; the D is unclear. CDR3 size: 13 residues. The V end was cut by 4 bases, the J end by 7 bases, with 11 bases between. Germline values: CDR1 LNHDA, CDR2 SQIVND (reference sequence). The CDR3 spells CASSNSRLQPQHF. DNA for the CDR3: TGTGCCAGTAGTAATTCGAGGTTACAGCCCCAGCATTTT. Full variable domain (outside the CDR3, taken from reference TRBV19 and TRBJ1-5): DGGITQSPKYLFRKEGQNVTLSCEQNLNHDAMYWYRQDPGQGLRLIYYSQIVNDFQKGDIAEGYSVSREKKESFPLTVTSAQKNPTAFYLCASSNSRLQPQHFGDGTRLSIL.